A selection of T cell receptor beta chains follows, all from one sample in a study of response to subunit inactivated influenza vaccine. A single record per CDR3 protein comes from TCRdb applying MiXCR to the RT-PCR reads. Of about 540,000 distinct CDR3 sequences listed, roughly 25% were seen once; the top ten hold approximately 2.9%. This sample also appeared in a second study, on T cells expressing NK-cell markers.

The material sequenced was CD4+ T cells sorted from PBMCs, taken roughly 13 days after vaccination. The receptors stem from a man between 45 and 60 years old who received an inactivated influenza vaccine. Both conserved end residues are part of each CDR3. A D gene is named only where the DNA matches it firmly. Part of the rows lack a size; the others show once, few, many or a class for expanded clones.

clone_size: few
cdr3_length: 14
j_call: TRBJ2-2
v_call: TRBV12-3/TRBV12-4
d_call: TRBD2
cdr3_nt: TGTGCCAGCCCCGGCGGGGGGGTCACCGGGGAGCTGTTTTTT
cdr3_aa: CASPGGGVTGELFF

clone_size: few
cdr3_length: 15
j_call: TRBJ2-2
v_call: TRBV5-1
d_call: NA
cdr3_nt: TGCGCCAGCAGCTGGAGGGACACCTACACCGGGGAGCTGTTTTTT
cdr3_aa: CASSWRDTYTGELFF

clone_size: NA
cdr3_length: 15
j_call: TRBJ2-2
v_call: TRBV2
d_call: TRBD2
cdr3_nt: TGTGCCAGCAGGATTAGCGGGGCGAACACCGGGGAGCTGTTTTTT
cdr3_aa: CASRISGANTGELFF

clone_size: NA
cdr3_length: 15
j_call: TRBJ2-1
v_call: TRBV20-1
d_call: TRBD1
cdr3_nt: TGCAGTGCTCGAACAGGGGATCTGTCCTACAATGAGCAGTTCTTC
cdr3_aa: CSARTGDLSYNEQFF

clone_size: NA
cdr3_length: 14
j_call: TRBJ1-1
v_call: TRBV7-6
d_call: NA
cdr3_nt: TGTGCCAGCAGCTATTCAGGGGCGAACACTGAAGCTTTCTTT
cdr3_aa: CASSYSGANTEAFF

clone_size: few
cdr3_length: 16
j_call: TRBJ2-2
v_call: TRBV6-1
d_call: NA
cdr3_nt: TGTGCCAGCAGGGAGGGTCCAGGGGTTGGCACCGGGGAGCTGTTTTTT
cdr3_aa: CASREGPGVGTGELFF

clone_size: many
cdr3_length: 14
j_call: TRBJ2-3
v_call: TRBV15
d_call: NA
cdr3_nt: TGTGCCACCAGCAGAGGGCCCTGGACAGATACGCAGTATTTT
cdr3_aa: CATSRGPWTDTQYF

clone_size: NA
cdr3_length: 15
j_call: TRBJ2-7
v_call: TRBV29-1
d_call: TRBD2
cdr3_nt: TGCAGCGCAATTTTGACTAGCGGAAAATCCTACGAGCAGTACTTC
cdr3_aa: CSAILTSGKSYEQYF

clone_size: many
cdr3_length: 13
j_call: TRBJ1-2
v_call: TRBV11-2
d_call: NA
cdr3_nt: TGTGCCAGCAGCTTAGATTCCGGGGGTGGCTACACCTTC
cdr3_aa: CASSLDSGGGYTF

clone_size: many
cdr3_length: 13
j_call: TRBJ1-6
v_call: TRBV14
d_call: NA
cdr3_nt: TGTGCCAGCAGCCGACAGGCAAATTCACCCCTCCACTTT
cdr3_aa: CASSRQANSPLHF

clone_size: NA
cdr3_length: 15
j_call: TRBJ1-2
v_call: TRBV20-1
d_call: NA
cdr3_nt: TGCAGTGCCAGTAATCCCTCGACCCGCGCCTATGGCTACACCTTC
cdr3_aa: CSASNPSTRAYGYTF

clone_size: NA
cdr3_length: 19
j_call: TRBJ2-2
v_call: TRBV10-3
d_call: TRBD2
cdr3_nt: TGTGCCACCCACCCAACACTAGCGGGAGGGCCCGGAGGCACCGGGGAGCTGTTTTTT
cdr3_aa: CATHPTLAGGPGGTGELFF

clone_size: NA
cdr3_length: 20
j_call: TRBJ2-2
v_call: TRBV12-3/TRBV12-4
d_call: TRBD1
cdr3_nt: TGTGCCAGCAGTTTGGAAGGGGACAGGGGTGTCCTCACTGACACCGGGGAGCTGTTTTTT
cdr3_aa: CASSLEGDRGVLTDTGELFF

clone_size: NA
cdr3_length: 17
j_call: TRBJ2-1
v_call: TRBV7-2
d_call: TRBD2
cdr3_nt: TGTGCCAGCAGCTTAGCGGCAGCGGGAGGAAGTTACAATGAGCAGTTCTTC
cdr3_aa: CASSLAAAGGSYNEQFF

clone_size: few
cdr3_length: 13
j_call: TRBJ2-5
v_call: TRBV20-1
d_call: NA
cdr3_nt: TGCAGTGCTAGTATGGCGTCTCAAGAGACCCAGTACTTC
cdr3_aa: CSASMASQETQYF

clone_size: NA
cdr3_length: 16
j_call: TRBJ1-2
v_call: TRBV7-9
d_call: NA
cdr3_nt: TGTGCCAGCAGCTTATTAATGGGGCGGATAAGTAATGGCTACACCTTC
cdr3_aa: CASSLLMGRISNGYTF

clone_size: few
cdr3_length: 15
j_call: TRBJ1-2
v_call: TRBV12-3/TRBV12-4
d_call: TRBD1
cdr3_nt: TGTGCCAGCAGTTTAGGACAGGGGGCGAGATATGGCTACACCTTC
cdr3_aa: CASSLGQGARYGYTF

clone_size: few
cdr3_length: 14
j_call: TRBJ2-3
v_call: TRBV12-3/TRBV12-4
d_call: NA
cdr3_nt: TGTGCCAGCAGTTTTGGGGGGCCTCCAGATACGCAGTATTTT
cdr3_aa: CASSFGGPPDTQYF

clone_size: many
cdr3_length: 14
j_call: TRBJ2-7
v_call: TRBV29-1
d_call: NA
cdr3_nt: TGCAGCGTTTGTTGGGCAGTGAGCTCCTACGAGCAGTACTTC
cdr3_aa: CSVCWAVSSYEQYF

clone_size: NA
cdr3_length: 15
j_call: TRBJ1-5
v_call: TRBV9
d_call: NA
cdr3_nt: TGTGCCAGCAGCGTCGGGACTGCAAGCAATCAGCCCCAGCATTTT
cdr3_aa: CASSVGTASNQPQHF

clone_size: NA
cdr3_length: 15
j_call: TRBJ1-2
v_call: TRBV6-1
d_call: TRBD1
cdr3_nt: TGTGCCAGCAGCGTAACGGGACAGCCCTACTATGGCTACACCTTC
cdr3_aa: CASSVTGQPYYGYTF

clone_size: few
cdr3_length: 17
j_call: TRBJ2-5
v_call: TRBV7-9
d_call: NA
cdr3_nt: TGTGCCAGCAGCTCCCCCCCGGGGGTGAGGGGACAAGAGACCCAGTACTTC
cdr3_aa: CASSSPPGVRGQETQYF

clone_size: NA
cdr3_length: 16
j_call: TRBJ2-1
v_call: TRBV20-1
d_call: TRBD2
cdr3_nt: TGCAGTAGGCCAAGCGGGGGGCGTATCAGAAGCAATGAGCAGTTCTTC
cdr3_aa: CSRPSGGRIRSNEQFF

clone_size: few
cdr3_length: 14
j_call: TRBJ2-4
v_call: TRBV28
d_call: TRBD1
cdr3_nt: TGTGCCAGCAGTTTAGGGGACAGGGGTGACATTCAGTACTTC
cdr3_aa: CASSLGDRGDIQYF

clone_size: few
cdr3_length: 17
j_call: TRBJ2-1
v_call: TRBV7-8
d_call: TRBD2
cdr3_nt: TGTGCCAGCAGCCTCACGTCTAGCGGGAGTTCCTACAATGAGCAGTTCTTC
cdr3_aa: CASSLTSSGSSYNEQFF

clone_size: many
cdr3_length: 13
j_call: TRBJ2-5
v_call: TRBV12-3/TRBV12-4
d_call: NA
cdr3_nt: TGTGCCAGCAGTCCGGGGACGGGAGAGACCCAGTACTTC
cdr3_aa: CASSPGTGETQYF

clone_size: many
cdr3_length: 14
j_call: TRBJ2-2
v_call: TRBV28
d_call: NA
cdr3_nt: TGTGCCAGCAGAGGTACAGAGAACACCGGGGAGCTGTTTTTT
cdr3_aa: CASRGTENTGELFF